This T cell receptor beta chain was documented in a study of blood T cell repertoires in COVID-19. Generated by immunoSEQ multiplex PCR, the TCRdb table keeps only in-frame clones and is missing some. Of roughly 360,000 clones in the sample, around 87% were seen once. Trimming removed 0 bases from V and 11 bases from J; junction bases left unmatched: 3. The CDR3 loop spans 12 amino acids. Germline loops: CDR1 LNHDA, CDR2 SQIVND (reference sequence). The participants were between about 18 and 90 years old and came from 24 US areas. The chain carries TRBV19 and TRBJ1-1, with 7 bases that match TRBD1. The sample taken for sequencing was PBMCs or T cells enriched from blood (not recorded which). This TCR was recovered from a man aged 30-40 years who had recovered from COVID-19. CDR3 sequence reads: CASSIERGLAFF. CDR3 sequence (DNA): TGTGCCAGTAGTATAGAAAGGGGGCTGGCTTTCTTT.